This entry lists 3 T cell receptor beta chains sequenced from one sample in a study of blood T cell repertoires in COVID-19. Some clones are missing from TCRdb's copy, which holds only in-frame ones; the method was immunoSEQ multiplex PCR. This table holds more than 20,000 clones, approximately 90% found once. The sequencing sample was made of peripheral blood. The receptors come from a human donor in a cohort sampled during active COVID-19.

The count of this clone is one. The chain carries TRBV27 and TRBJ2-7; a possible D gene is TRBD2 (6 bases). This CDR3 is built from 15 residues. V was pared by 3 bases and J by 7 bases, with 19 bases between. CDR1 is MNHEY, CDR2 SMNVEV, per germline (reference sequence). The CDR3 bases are TGTGCCAGCAGTTTGGTGGCGGGGAGCCCGGGAGAGCAGTACTTC. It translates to CASSLVAGSPGEQYF.

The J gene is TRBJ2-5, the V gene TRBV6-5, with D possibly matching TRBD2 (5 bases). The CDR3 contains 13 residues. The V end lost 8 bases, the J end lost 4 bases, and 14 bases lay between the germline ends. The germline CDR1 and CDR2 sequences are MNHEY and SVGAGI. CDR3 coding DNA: TGTGCCAGCTACTCCCGGGATCGAGAGACCCAGTACTTC. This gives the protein CASYSRDRETQYF.

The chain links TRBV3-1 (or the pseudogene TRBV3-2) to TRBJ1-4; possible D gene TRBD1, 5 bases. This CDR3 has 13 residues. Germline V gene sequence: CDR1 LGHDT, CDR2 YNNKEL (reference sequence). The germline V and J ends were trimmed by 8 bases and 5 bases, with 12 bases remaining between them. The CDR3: CASRRGANEKLFF. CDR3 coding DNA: TGTGCCAGCCGAAGGGGCGCAAATGAAAAACTGTTTTTT.